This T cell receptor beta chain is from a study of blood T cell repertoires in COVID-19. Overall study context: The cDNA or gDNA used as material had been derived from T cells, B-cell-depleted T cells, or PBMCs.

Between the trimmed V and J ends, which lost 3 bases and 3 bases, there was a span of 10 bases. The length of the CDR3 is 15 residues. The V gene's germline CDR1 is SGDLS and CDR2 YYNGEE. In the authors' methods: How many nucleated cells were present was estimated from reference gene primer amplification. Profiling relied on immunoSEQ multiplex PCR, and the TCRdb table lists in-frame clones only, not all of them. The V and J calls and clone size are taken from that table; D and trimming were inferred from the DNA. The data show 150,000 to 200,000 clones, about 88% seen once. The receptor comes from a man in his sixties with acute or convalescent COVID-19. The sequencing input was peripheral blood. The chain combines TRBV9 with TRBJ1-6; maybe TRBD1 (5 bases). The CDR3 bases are TGTGCCAGCAGCGCCGGGGGGAGCTATAATTCACCCCTCCACTTT. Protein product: CASSAGGSYNSPLHF. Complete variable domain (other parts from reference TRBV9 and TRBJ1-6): DSGVTQTPKHLITATGQRVTLRCSPRSGDLSVYWYQQSLDQGLQFLIQYYNGEERAKGNILERFSAQQFPDLHSELNLSSLELGDSALYFCASSAGGSYNSPLHFGNGTRLTVT.